Given below is one T cell receptor (beta chain) in context. Antigen specificity is unknown. The V gene lost 2 bases and the J gene lost 3 bases, with 8 bases spanning the gap. CDR3 length equals 13 residues. Germline V gives CDR1 LGHNA, CDR2 YNFKEQ. This record comes from a study of cytomegalovirus exposure and HLA in healthy donors. General study points: The authors enumerated 164 TCR beta chains as linked to cytomegalovirus.

The PCR had 60 Vbeta and 13 Jbeta primers. Source study methods: Roughly 81 million unique TCR beta chains, roughly 10 million shared, were counted in a later analysis. The data were produced by immunoSEQ multiplex PCR, yet TCRdb's version contains in-frame clones alone and is incomplete. V and J calls and clone size are those listed in that table; D and trimming were worked out from the DNA. The sample has 210,000 or so clones, more than 70% seen once. This receptor was obtained from a human donor in good health. The sample comprised PBMCs. The V gene is TRBV4-2, the J gene TRBJ2-7; D is undetermined. The CDR3 DNA reads as TGTGCCAGCAGCCAACCTCCAGGCTACGAGCAGTACTTC. Translated: CASSQPPGYEQYF.